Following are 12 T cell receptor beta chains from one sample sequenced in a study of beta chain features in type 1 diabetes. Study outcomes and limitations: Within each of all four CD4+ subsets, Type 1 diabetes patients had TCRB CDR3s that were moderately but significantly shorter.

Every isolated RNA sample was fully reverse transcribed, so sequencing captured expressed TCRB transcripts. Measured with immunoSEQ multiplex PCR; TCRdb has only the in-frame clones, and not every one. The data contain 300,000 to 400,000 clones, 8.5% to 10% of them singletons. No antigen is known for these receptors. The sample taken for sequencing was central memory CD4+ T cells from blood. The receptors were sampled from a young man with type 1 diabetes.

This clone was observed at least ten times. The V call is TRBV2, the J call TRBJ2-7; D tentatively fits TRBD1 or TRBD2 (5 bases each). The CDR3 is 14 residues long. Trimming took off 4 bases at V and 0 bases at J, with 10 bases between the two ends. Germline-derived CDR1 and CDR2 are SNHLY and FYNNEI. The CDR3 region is CASSGGESSYEQYF. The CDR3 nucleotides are TGTGCCAGCAGTGGAGGGGAGAGCTCCTACGAGCAGTACTTC.

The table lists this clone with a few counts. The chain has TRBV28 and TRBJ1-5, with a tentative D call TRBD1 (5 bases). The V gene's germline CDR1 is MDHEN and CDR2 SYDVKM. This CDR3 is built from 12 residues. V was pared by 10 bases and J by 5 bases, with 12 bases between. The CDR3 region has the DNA TGTGCCATTTCGAGGGGAGATCAGCCCCAGCATTTT. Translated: CAISRGDQPQHF.

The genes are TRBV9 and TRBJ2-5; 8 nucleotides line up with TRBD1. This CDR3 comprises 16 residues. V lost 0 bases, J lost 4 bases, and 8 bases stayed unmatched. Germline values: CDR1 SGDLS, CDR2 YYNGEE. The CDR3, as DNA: TGTGCCAGCAGCGTAGGCAGGGGGCTCGGGGGAGAGACCCAGTACTTC. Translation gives CASSVGRGLGGETQYF. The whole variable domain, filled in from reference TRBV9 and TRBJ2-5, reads DSGVTQTPKHLITATGQRVTLRCSPRSGDLSVYWYQQSLDQGLQFLIQYYNGEERAKGNILERFSAQQFPDLHSELNLSSLELGDSALYFCASSVGRGLGGETQYFGPGTRLLVL.

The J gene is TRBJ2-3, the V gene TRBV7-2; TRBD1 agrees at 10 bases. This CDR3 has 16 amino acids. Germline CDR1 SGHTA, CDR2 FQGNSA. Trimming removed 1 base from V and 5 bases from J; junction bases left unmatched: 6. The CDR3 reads CASSLVSGTGVDTQYF. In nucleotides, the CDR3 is TGTGCCAGCAGCTTAGTTTCCGGGACAGGGGTAGATACGCAGTATTTT.

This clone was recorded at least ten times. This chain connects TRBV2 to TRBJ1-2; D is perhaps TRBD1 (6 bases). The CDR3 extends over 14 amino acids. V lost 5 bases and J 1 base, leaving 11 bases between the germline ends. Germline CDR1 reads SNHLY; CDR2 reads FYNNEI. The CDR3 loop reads CASSSDSFNYGYTF. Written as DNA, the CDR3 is TGTGCCAGCAGTTCGGACAGTTTTAACTATGGCTACACCTTC.

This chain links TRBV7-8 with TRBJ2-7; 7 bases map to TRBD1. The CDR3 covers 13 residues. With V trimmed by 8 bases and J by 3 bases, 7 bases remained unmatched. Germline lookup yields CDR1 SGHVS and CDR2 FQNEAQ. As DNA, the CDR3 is TGTGCCAGCGGCCGGGACAGCTACTACGAGCAGTACTTC. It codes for CASGRDSYYEQYF.

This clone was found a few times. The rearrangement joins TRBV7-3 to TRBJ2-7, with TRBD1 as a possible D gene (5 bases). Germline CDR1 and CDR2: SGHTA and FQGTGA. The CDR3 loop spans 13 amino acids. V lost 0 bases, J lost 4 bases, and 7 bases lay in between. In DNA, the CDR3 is TGTGCCAGCAGCTTAACACAGGAATACGAGCAGTACTTC. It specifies CASSLTQEYEQYF.

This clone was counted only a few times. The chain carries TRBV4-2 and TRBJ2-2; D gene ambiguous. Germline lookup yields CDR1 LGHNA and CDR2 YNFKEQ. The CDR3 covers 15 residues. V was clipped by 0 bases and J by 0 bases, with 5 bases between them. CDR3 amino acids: CASSQEGANTGELFF. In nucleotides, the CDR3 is TGTGCCAGCAGCCAAGAAGGCGCGAACACCGGGGAGCTGTTTTTT.

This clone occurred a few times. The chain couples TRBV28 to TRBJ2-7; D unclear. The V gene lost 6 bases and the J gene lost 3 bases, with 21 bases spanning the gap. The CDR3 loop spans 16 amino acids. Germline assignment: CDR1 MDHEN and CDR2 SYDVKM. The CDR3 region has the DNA TGTGCCAGCAGCCCTATGGGTACCCGTGGCAGCTACGAGCAGTACTTC. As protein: CASSPMGTRGSYEQYF. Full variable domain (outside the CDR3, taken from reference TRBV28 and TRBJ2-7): DVKVTQSSRYLVKRTGEKVFLECVQDMDHENMFWYRQDPGLGLRLIYFSYDVKMKEKGDIPEGYSVSREKKERFSLILESASTNQTSMYLCASSPMGTRGSYEQYFGPGTRLTVT.

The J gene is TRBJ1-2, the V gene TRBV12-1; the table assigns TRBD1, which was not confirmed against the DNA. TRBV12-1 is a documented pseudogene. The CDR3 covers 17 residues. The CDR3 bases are TGTGCCAGCAGCAGTCGGACAGGGAGAGAAAAGAACTATGGCTACACCTTC. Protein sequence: CASSSRTGREKNYGYTF.

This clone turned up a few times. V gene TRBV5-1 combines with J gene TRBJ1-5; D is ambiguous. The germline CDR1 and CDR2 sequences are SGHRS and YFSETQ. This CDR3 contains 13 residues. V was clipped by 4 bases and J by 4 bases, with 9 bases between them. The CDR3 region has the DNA TGCGCCAGCAGCGAAGGAACAAATCAGCCCCAGCATTTT. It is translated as CASSEGTNQPQHF. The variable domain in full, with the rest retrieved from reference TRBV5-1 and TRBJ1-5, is KAGVTQTPRYLIKTRGQQVTLSCSPISGHRSVSWYQQTPGQGLQFLFEYFSETQRNKGNFPGRFSGRQFSNSRSEMNVSTLELGDSALYLCASSEGTNQPQHFGDGTRLSIL.

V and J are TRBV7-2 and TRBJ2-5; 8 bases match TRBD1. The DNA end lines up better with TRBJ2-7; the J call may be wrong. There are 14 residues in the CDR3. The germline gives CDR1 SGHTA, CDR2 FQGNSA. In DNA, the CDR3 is TGTGCCAGCAGCTTAAACAGGGGGTCTTACGAGCAGTACTTC. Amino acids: CASSLNRGSYEQYF.